This T cell receptor beta chain was captured in a study of T cells expressing NK-cell markers. Study-level findings and limits: It was still unclear whether expanded NKG2C+ T cell clones were HCMV specific.

TCRdb re-analyzed the 5' RACE reads; it lists each CDR3 protein once, without DNA. The table lists 300,000 or so distinct CDR3 sequences, with roughly 4.2% in the top ten. To note about this clonotype: No antigen is known for it.

Germline assignment: CDR1 GTSNPN and CDR2 SVGIG (reference sequence). The CDR3 contains 13 residues. The origin of this receptor is a woman aged 18 to 69 in good health. The chain combines TRBV30 with TRBJ2-1; TCRdb designates TRBD2, a call that cannot be tested without DNA. Sequencing used blood T cells: a sorted CD56 or NKG2C T cell subset, CD4+ or CD8+ T cells, or bulk PBMC T cells (not recorded which). The CDR3 loop reads CAWSVGREGEQFF. Complete variable domain (other parts from reference TRBV30 and TRBJ2-1): SQTIHQWPATLVQPVGSPLSLECTVEGTSNPNLYWYRQAAGRGLQLLFYSVGIGQISSEVPQNLSASRPQDRQFILSSKKLLLSDSGFYLCAWSVGREGEQFFGPGTRLTVL.